Below are 10 T cell receptor beta chains sequenced from a single sample in a study of shared clonotypes between healthy human individuals. The table came from immunoSEQ multiplex PCR; TCRdb's copy has only in-frame clones and leaves some out. This table holds over 400,000 clones, approximately 84% found once. The sample comprised PBMCs. Every receptor here comes from a woman between 40 and 55 years old in good health. Some clones in this sample may be carry-over from other donors' samples.

This clone has only a few counts. The rearrangement links TRBV6-5 to TRBJ2-7; perhaps TRBD2 as D (5 bases). V lost 7 bases and J 2 bases, leaving 15 bases between the germline ends. Germline CDR1 and CDR2: MNHEY and SVGAGI. The CDR3 runs to 14 residues. The CDR3 DNA reads as TGTGCCAGCACGGGGAGTGTTGTCCCCTACGAGCAGTACTTC. Translation gives CASTGSVVPYEQYF.

Turning to this clone: Other DNA sequences from this sample encode an identical CDR3 as well. V gene TRBV28 combines with J gene TRBJ2-7; D unresolved. This CDR3 spans 12 amino acids. CDR1 and CDR2 (germline): MDHEN, SYDVKM. Deletions cut 4 bases from V and 3 bases from J, with 7 bases between. The CDR3 spells CASSSLGYEQYF. For the CDR3, the DNA is TGTGCCAGCAGTTCACTCGGCTACGAGCAGTACTTC.

This clone was picked up a small number of times. V gene TRBV7-3 combines with J gene TRBJ2-2; D may be TRBD1 (6 bases). The V gene lost 8 bases and the J gene lost 1 base, with 8 bases spanning the gap. Germline lookup yields CDR1 SGHTA and CDR2 FQGTGA. The CDR3 runs to 13 residues. The CDR3 loop is CASRTENTGELFF. The CDR3 nucleotides are TGTGCCAGCCGGACAGAGAACACCGGGGAGCTGTTTTTT.

Comments on this clone: It differs at one base from a far larger clone, so likely a read error. The chain recombines TRBV27 with TRBJ1-1, with 9 bases fitting TRBD1. The germline CDR1 and CDR2 sequences are MNHEY and SMNVEV (reference sequence). This CDR3 has 16 amino acids. Here the CDR3 DNA reads TGTGCCAGCAGTTCCCCCTACAGGGGGCAGAACGCTGAAGCTTTCTTT. This gives the protein CASSSPYRGQNAEAFF.

Concerning this clone: A far larger clone is just one base off, so this is likely a read error. The V and J genes are TRBV5-6 and TRBJ1-1, with TRBD1 as a possible D gene (5 bases). The length of the CDR3 is 14 residues. The germline V gene has CDR1 SGHDT and CDR2 YYEEEE. As DNA, the CDR3 is TGTGCCAGCAGCCCTCGAGGGGCTTGGACTGAATCTTTCTTT. This gives the protein CASSPRGAWTESFF. The full variable domain, its missing parts supplied by reference TRBV5-6 and TRBJ1-1, is DAGVTQSPTHLIKTRGQQVTLRCSPKSGHDTVSWYQQALGQGPQFIFQYYEEEERQRGNFPDRFSGHQFPNYSSELNVNALLLGDSALYLCASSPRGAWTESFFGQGTRLTVV.

The chain joins TRBV9 to TRBJ2-3; 8 positions agree with TRBD2. This CDR3 region has 16 residues. V shed 0 bases and J 0 bases; nucleotides not matched to a gene: 3. The germline gives CDR1 SGDLS, CDR2 YYNGEE. The CDR3 DNA is TGTGCCAGCAGCGTAGCTCAGCGGGGGAGCACAGATACGCAGTATTTT. Amino acids: CASSVAQRGSTDTQYF. Full variable domain (outside the CDR3, taken from reference TRBV9 and TRBJ2-3): DSGVTQTPKHLITATGQRVTLRCSPRSGDLSVYWYQQSLDQGLQFLIQYYNGEERAKGNILERFSAQQFPDLHSELNLSSLELGDSALYFCASSVAQRGSTDTQYFGPGTRLTVL.

This chain connects TRBV18 to TRBJ2-7; 9 bases line up with TRBD1. Trimming at V came to 3 bases and at J to 1 base, leaving 10 bases not matched to a gene. The germline gives CDR1 KGHSH, CDR2 LQKENI. The length of the CDR3 is 17 residues. The CDR3 region is CASSPLSGQGPSYEQYF. CDR3 bases: TGTGCCAGCTCACCGCTGAGCGGACAGGGGCCGTCCTACGAGCAGTACTTC.

This clone has a single count. This chain links TRBV7-2 with TRBJ2-5; 11 positions match TRBD2. This CDR3 is built from 16 residues. Looked up from germline, CDR1 is SGHTA and CDR2 is FQGNSA. V lost 5 bases and J lost 1; bases outside the gene matches: 6. The CDR3 loop is CASSPTSGSPQETQYF. The CDR3 DNA follows: TGTGCCAGCAGCCCAACTAGCGGGAGTCCCCAAGAGACCCAGTACTTC.

A note on this clone: It differs at one base from a far larger clone, so likely a read error. The chain recombines TRBV29-1 with TRBJ2-7; TRBD1 aligns across 7 bases. CDR3 length: 14 amino acids. Germline V gene sequence: CDR1 SQVTM, CDR2 ANQGSEA. V shed 5 bases, J shed 3 bases, and the junction held 10 bases outside the gene matches. The CDR3 nucleotides are TGCAGCGTTAGACAGGGAAATATGTACTACGAGCAGTACTTC. Amino acids: CSVRQGNMYYEQYF.

Here the CDR3 reads CAGSKGPRNTEAFF. CDR3 coding DNA: TGTGCCGGATCCAAAGGCCCGCGGAACACTGAAGCTTTCTTT. V is TRBV30 and J is TRBJ1-1; D is uncertain. CDR3 length: 14 residues. Germline CDR1 reads GTSNPN; CDR2 reads SVGIG (reference sequence). Trimming removed 8 bases from V and 1 base from J, with 17 bases in between.